The sequence of this T cell receptor (beta chain) was determined in a study of blood T cell repertoires in COVID-19. Study background: PBMCs, B-cell-depleted T cells, or T cells were the source of the cDNA or gDNA that made up the material.

V was shortened by 2 bases and J by 3 bases, with 5 bases between the two germline ends. The germline V gene has CDR1 MNHEY and CDR2 SVGEGT. The CDR3 extends over 12 amino acids. TCRdb's copy holds only in-frame clones and misses some; the assay was immunoSEQ multiplex PCR. The sample holds about 260,000 clones; 86% are singletons and the top ten take 2% to 2.5%. The chain joins TRBV6-2 or TRBV6-3 to TRBJ2-7; D unclear. The receptor comes from a woman between 45 and 60 years old who had recovered from COVID-19. Sequenced input: PBMCs or T cells enriched from blood (not recorded which). In DNA, the CDR3 is TGTGCCAGCAGTTACAGCTACTACGAGCAGTACTTC. It codes for CASSYSYYEQYF.